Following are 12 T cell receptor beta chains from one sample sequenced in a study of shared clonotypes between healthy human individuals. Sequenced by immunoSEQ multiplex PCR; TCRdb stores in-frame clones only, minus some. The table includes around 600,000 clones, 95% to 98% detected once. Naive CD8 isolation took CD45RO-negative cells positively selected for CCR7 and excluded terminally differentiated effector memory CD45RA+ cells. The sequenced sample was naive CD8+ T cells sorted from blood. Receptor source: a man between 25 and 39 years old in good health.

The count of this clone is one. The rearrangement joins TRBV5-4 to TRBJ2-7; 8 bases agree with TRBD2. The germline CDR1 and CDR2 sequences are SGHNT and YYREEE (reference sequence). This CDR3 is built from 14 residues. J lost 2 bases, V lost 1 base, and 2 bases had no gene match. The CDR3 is CASSLTGLAYEQYF. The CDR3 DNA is TGTGCCAGCAGCTTGACGGGACTAGCCTACGAGCAGTACTTC.

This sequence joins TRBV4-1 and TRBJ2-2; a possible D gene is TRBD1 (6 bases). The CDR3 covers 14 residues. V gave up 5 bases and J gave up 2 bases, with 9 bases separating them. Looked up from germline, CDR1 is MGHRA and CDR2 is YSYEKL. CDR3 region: CASSGTLNTGELFF. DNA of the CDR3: TGCGCCAGCAGCGGGACACTAAACACCGGGGAGCTGTTTTTT.

The CDR3 loop is CAVFISYNEQFF. The CDR3 bases are TGTGCCGTTTTCATCTCCTACAATGAGCAGTTCTTC. The chain is built from TRBV2 and TRBJ2-1; D not resolved. The length of the CDR3 is 12 residues. CDR1 and CDR2 (germline): SNHLY, FYNNEI. Trimming took 11 bases from V and 0 from J, leaving 8 bases between them.

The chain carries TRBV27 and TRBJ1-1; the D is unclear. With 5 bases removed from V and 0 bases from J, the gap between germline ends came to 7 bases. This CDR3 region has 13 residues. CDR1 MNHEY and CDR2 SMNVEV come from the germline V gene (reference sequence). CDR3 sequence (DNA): TGTGCCAGCAGTCCGAAGATGAACACTGAAGCTTTCTTT. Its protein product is CASSPKMNTEAFF.

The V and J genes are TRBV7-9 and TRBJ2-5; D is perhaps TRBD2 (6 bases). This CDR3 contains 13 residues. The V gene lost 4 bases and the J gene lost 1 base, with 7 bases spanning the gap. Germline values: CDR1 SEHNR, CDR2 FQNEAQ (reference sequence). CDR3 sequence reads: CASSWTIQETQYF. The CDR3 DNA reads TGTGCCAGCAGCTGGACTATCCAAGAGACCCAGTACTTC.

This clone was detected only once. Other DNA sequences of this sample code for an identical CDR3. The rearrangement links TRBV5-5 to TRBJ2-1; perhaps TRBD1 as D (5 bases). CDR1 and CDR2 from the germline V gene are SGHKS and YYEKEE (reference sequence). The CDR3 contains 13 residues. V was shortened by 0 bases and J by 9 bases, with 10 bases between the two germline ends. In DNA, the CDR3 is TGTGCCAGCAGCTTGGGGCAGGGTGGTGAGCAGTTCTTC. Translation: CASSLGQGGEQFF. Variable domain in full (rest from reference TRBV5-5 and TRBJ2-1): DAGVTQSPTHLIKTRGQQVTLRCSPISGHKSVSWYQQVLGQGPQFIFQYYEKEERGRGNFPDRFSARQFPNYSSELNVNALLLGDSALYLCASSLGQGGEQFFGPGTRLTVL.

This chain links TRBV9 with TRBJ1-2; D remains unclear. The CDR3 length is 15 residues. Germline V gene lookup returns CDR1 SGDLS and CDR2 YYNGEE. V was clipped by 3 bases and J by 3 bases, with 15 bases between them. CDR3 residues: CASSAAPVRYYGYTF. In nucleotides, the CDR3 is TGTGCCAGCAGCGCCGCCCCAGTCCGATACTATGGCTACACCTTC.

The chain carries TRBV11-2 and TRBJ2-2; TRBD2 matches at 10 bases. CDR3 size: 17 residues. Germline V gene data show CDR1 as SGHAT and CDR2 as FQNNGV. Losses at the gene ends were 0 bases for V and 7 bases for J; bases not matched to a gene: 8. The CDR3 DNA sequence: TGTGCCAGCAGCTTAGAGGCTGCTAGCGGGAGTGGCGGGGAGCTGTTTTTT. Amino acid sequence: CASSLEAASGSGGELFF.

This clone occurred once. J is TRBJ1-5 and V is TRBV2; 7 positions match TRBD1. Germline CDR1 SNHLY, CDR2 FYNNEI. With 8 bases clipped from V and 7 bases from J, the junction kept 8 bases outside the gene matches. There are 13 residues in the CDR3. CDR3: CASWTGGTQPQHF. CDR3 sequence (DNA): TGTGCCAGCTGGACAGGCGGTACCCAGCCCCAGCATTTT.

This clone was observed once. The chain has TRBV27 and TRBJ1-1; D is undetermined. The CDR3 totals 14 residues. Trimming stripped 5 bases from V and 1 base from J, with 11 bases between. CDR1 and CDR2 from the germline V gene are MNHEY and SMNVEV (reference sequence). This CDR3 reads CASSHPYKNTEAFF. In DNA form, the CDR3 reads TGTGCCAGCAGTCACCCGTACAAGAACACTGAAGCTTTCTTT.

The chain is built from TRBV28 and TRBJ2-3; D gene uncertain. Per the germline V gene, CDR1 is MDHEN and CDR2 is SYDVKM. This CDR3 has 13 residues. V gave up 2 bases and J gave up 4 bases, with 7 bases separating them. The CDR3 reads CASSLLDSDTQYF. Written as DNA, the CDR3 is TGTGCCAGCAGTTTACTTGACTCAGATACGCAGTATTTT.

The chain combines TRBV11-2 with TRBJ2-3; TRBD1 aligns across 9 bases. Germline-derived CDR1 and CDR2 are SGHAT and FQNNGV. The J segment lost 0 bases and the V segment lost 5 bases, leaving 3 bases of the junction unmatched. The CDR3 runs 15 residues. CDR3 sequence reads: CASSPGQGSTDTQYF. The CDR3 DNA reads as TGTGCCAGCAGCCCAGGACAGGGGAGCACAGATACGCAGTATTTT.